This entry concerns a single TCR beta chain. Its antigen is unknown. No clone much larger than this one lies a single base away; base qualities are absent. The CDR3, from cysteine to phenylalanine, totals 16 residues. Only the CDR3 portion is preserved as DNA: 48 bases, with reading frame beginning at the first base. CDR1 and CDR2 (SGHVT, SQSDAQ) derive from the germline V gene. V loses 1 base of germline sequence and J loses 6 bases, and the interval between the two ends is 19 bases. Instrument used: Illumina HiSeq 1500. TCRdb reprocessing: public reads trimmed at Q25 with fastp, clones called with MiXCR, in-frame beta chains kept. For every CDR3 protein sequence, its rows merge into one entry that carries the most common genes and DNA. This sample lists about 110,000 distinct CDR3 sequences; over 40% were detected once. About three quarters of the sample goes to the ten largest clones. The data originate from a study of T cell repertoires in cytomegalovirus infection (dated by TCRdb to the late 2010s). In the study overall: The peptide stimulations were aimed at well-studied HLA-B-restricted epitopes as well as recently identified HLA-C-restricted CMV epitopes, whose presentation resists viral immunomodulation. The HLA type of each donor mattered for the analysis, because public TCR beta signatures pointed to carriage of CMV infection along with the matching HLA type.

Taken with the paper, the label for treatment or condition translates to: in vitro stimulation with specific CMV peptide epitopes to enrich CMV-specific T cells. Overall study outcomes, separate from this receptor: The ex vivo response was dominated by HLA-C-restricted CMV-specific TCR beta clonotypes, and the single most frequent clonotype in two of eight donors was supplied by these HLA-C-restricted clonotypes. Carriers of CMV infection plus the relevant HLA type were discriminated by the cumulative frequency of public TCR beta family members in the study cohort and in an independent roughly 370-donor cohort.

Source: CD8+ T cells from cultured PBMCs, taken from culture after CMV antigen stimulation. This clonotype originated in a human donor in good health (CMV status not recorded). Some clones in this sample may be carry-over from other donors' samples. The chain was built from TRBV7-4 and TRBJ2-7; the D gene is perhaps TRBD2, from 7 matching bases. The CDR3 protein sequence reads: CASSLGSTGRVGEQYF. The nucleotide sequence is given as TGTGCCAGCAGCTTAGGATCCACAGGGAGGGTAGGCGAGCAGTACTTC.